What follows are 17 T cell receptor beta chains derived from one specimen sequenced in a study of shared clonotypes between healthy human individuals. Profiling relied on immunoSEQ multiplex PCR, and the TCRdb table lists in-frame clones only, not all of them. Altogether a few million clones are present, around nine tenths being singletons, with the ten largest covering more than 0.12%. Sequenced sample: naive CD4+ T cells sorted from blood. The subset here: CD45RA+ positively selected. Receptor source: a man between 18 and 35 years old in good health.

The chain joins TRBV25-1 to TRBJ1-2; no definite D call. The V end lost 4 bases, the J end lost 6 bases, and 15 bases lay between the germline ends. Germline V gene data show CDR1 as MGHDK and CDR2 as SYGVNS. CDR3 length equals 14 residues. CDR3 residues: CASSVPGASDGYTF. The CDR3 coding sequence is TGTGCCAGCAGTGTACCAGGTGCCTCTGATGGCTACACCTTC.

Notes on this clone: Other DNA sequences within the sample encode an identical CDR3. The chain has TRBV9 and TRBJ2-5; D possibly corresponds to TRBD1 (6 bases). V was clipped by 0 bases and J by 1 base, with 10 bases between them. The CDR3 sequence is 15 residues long. Germline V gene sequence: CDR1 SGDLS, CDR2 YYNGEE. CDR3 in DNA: TGTGCCAGCAGCGTAGAGGGGACATCCCAAGAGACCCAGTACTTC. Protein: CASSVEGTSQETQYF.

On this clone itself: Other DNA sequences from this sample encode an identical CDR3 as well. The V gene is TRBV5-1, the J gene TRBJ1-1; D is uncertain. This CDR3 contains 14 residues. V gave up 0 bases and J gave up 2 bases, with 8 bases separating them. CDR1 and CDR2 from the germline V gene are SGHRS and YFSETQ. The CDR3 DNA follows: TGCGCCAGCAGCTTGGAAAGGGTTAACACTGAAGCTTTCTTT. This sequence encodes CASSLERVNTEAFF.

The genes are TRBV11-1 and TRBJ1-2, with 9 bases lining up with TRBD1. The CDR3 extends over 14 amino acids. The ends lost 3 bases at V and 1 base at J; junction bases unmatched: 0. Germline-derived CDR1 and CDR2 are SGHAT and FQDESV (reference sequence). The DNA for the CDR3 is TGTGCCAGCAGCTTGGGACAGGGTAACTATGGCTACACCTTC. It encodes CASSLGQGNYGYTF.

The chain combines TRBV7-2 with TRBJ1-2; 7 bases align to TRBD1. CDR1 SGHTA and CDR2 FQGNSA come from the germline V gene. The CDR3 is 13 residues long. The J segment lost 4 bases and the V segment lost 5 bases, leaving 4 bases of the junction unmatched. The DNA for the CDR3 is TGTGCCAGCAGCCAACAGGGGACCTATGGCTACACCTTC. This codes for CASSQQGTYGYTF.

This sequence joins TRBV18 and TRBJ2-2; 8 nucleotides agree with TRBD1. V shed 5 bases and J 6 bases; nucleotides not matched to a gene: 5. The CDR3 has 14 amino acids. Germline V gene data show CDR1 as KGHSH and CDR2 as LQKENI. DNA of the CDR3: TGTGCCAGCTCATCTCAGGGGGCCCCCGGGGAGCTGTTTTTT. The encoded protein is CASSSQGAPGELFF. Supplemented by reference TRBV18 and TRBJ2-2, the full variable domain reads NAGVMQNPRHLVRRRGQEARLRCSPMKGHSHVYWYRQLPEEGLKFMVYLQKENIIDESGMPKERFSAEFPKEGPSILRIQQVVRGDSAAYFCASSSQGAPGELFFGEGSRLTVL.

On this clone: The identical CDR3 is also encoded by other nucleotide sequences in the sample. This chain links TRBV5-1 with TRBJ1-4; 7 nucleotides agree with TRBD1. After removal of 2 bases from V and 4 bases from J, the junction contained 2 bases not matched to a gene. The CDR3 has 14 amino acids. The germline V gene has CDR1 SGHRS and CDR2 YFSETQ. The CDR3 here is CASSLGQVNEKLFF. CDR3 in DNA: TGCGCCAGCAGCTTAGGACAGGTTAATGAAAAACTGTTTTTT.

The V gene is TRBV11-2, the J gene TRBJ2-5; TRBD2 aligns across 13 bases. The germline CDR1 and CDR2 sequences are SGHAT and FQNNGV. The CDR3 runs 16 residues. V shed 3 bases and J 5 bases; nucleotides not matched to a gene: 6. The CDR3 loop reads CASSFWTSGSVETQYF. CDR3 nucleotides: TGTGCCAGCAGCTTCTGGACTAGCGGGAGTGTGGAGACCCAGTACTTC.

The gene calls are TRBV7-9 and TRBJ1-6; TRBD1 aligns across 7 bases. The V and J ends lost 5 bases and 8 bases, in that order; junction bases with no gene match: 9. The CDR3 runs 15 residues. Germline CDR1 is SEHNR and CDR2 is FQNEAQ (reference sequence). This CDR3 reads CASSLEDRTYSPLHF. Here the CDR3 DNA reads TGTGCCAGCAGCCTAGAGGACAGGACATATTCACCCCTCCACTTT.

This clone has only one observation. The J gene is TRBJ2-7, the V gene TRBV7-2; TRBD1 aligns across 9 bases. The germline CDR1 and CDR2 sequences are SGHTA and FQGNSA. Losses at the gene ends were 1 base for V and 7 bases for J; bases not matched to a gene: 5. The CDR3 totals 14 residues. CDR3 loop: CASSLEGQGGEQYF. Written as DNA, the CDR3 is TGTGCCAGCAGCTTAGAGGGACAGGGTGGGGAGCAGTACTTC.

The chain is built from TRBV29-1 and TRBJ1-2, with D perhaps TRBD1 (5 bases). CDR3 length: 12 amino acids. From germline, CDR1 is SQVTM and CDR2 ANQGSEA. V was pared by 4 bases and J by 5 bases, with 11 bases between. The CDR3 DNA follows: TGCAGCGTTGGGGGGGGTCTTTATGGCTACACCTTC. Protein sequence: CSVGGGLYGYTF.

The V gene is TRBV5-1, the J gene TRBJ2-5, with D perhaps matching TRBD2 (5 bases). This CDR3 region has 16 residues. Trimming shortened V by 1 base and J by 5 bases, and 18 bases separated the two germline ends. CDR1 and CDR2 (germline): SGHRS, YFSETQ. The CDR3 DNA sequence: TGCGCCAGCAGCTTGCGCGCTTCCGGGAATTGGGAGACCCAGTACTTC. This encodes CASSLRASGNWETQYF.

As for this clone: In the same sample, other DNA sequences code for this CDR3. The chain recombines TRBV6-1 with TRBJ1-2, with TRBD1 identical over 7 bases. Germline lookup yields CDR1 MNHNS and CDR2 SASEGT. J was trimmed by 0 bases and V by 6 bases; bases with no gene match: 4. The CDR3 is made up of 14 amino acids. The CDR3 loop reads CASSDRAANYGYTF. In DNA form, the CDR3 reads TGTGCCAGCAGCGACAGGGCCGCTAACTATGGCTACACCTTC.

As for this clone: The sample carries other DNA sequences with the same CDR3. The rearrangement joins TRBV5-1 to TRBJ2-1; D not resolved. The length of the CDR3 is 16 residues. Trimming cost V 0 bases and J 0 bases, with 10 bases left between them. Germline assignment: CDR1 SGHRS and CDR2 YFSETQ. CDR3 nucleotide sequence: TGCGCCAGCAGCTTGGCCCTCTCGAGCTCCTACAATGAGCAGTTCTTC. It translates to CASSLALSSSYNEQFF.

This clone was recorded only once. The V gene is TRBV10-1, the J gene TRBJ1-1; 8 bases agree with TRBD1. The trim removed 4 bases at V and 5 bases at J, leaving 9 bases unmatched. The CDR3 is 15 residues long. The germline gives CDR1 WNHNN, CDR2 SYGVQD (reference sequence). CDR3 loop: CASSGGTGGGTEAFF. In nucleotides, the CDR3 is TGCGCCAGCAGTGGGGGCACAGGGGGAGGGACTGAAGCTTTCTTT.

The chain carries TRBV19 and TRBJ1-3; no reliable D call. The ends were cut back, 5 bases at V and 1 base at J, with 15 bases in the middle. The CDR3 loop spans 16 amino acids. Germline loops: CDR1 LNHDA, CDR2 SQIVND (reference sequence). The chain's CDR3 is CASSAWGRPSGNTIYF. The CDR3 nucleotides are TGTGCCAGTAGTGCCTGGGGTAGGCCATCTGGAAACACCATATATTTT.

This rearrangement joins TRBV10-3 to TRBJ2-2; the D gene is possibly TRBD1 (5 bases). V was clipped by 0 bases and J by 2 bases, with 10 bases between them. The CDR3 contains 16 residues. CDR1 ENHRY and CDR2 SYGVKD come from the germline V gene. CDR3 sequence reads: CAISESRRGNTGELFF. The CDR3 region has the DNA TGTGCCATCAGTGAGTCTAGAAGGGGCAACACCGGGGAGCTGTTTTTT.